The rows below give T cell receptor beta chains drawn from one sample of a study of blood T cell repertoires in COVID-19. Clones were read by immunoSEQ multiplex PCR, and TCRdb kept only the in-frame ones, dropping some. This sample yields about 92,000 clones, of which approximately 85% are seen a single time; 12% belongs to the top ten. Sequencing input: peripheral blood. The source of these receptors is a human donor in a cohort sampled during active COVID-19. The CDR3 runs from the conserved cysteine through the conserved F or W. A D gene is named only where the DNA matches it firmly. Expanded clones get a size class; other rows say once, few or many, or leave the size out.

V	size	D	J	DNA	CDR3
TRBV18	-	-	TRBJ2-2	TGTGCCAGCTCACCACCGGGCCCTCGGTCGCGGGAGCTGTTTTTT	CASSPPGPRSRELFF
TRBV6-1	-	TRBD1	TRBJ1-6	TGTGCCAGCAGTGAAGATGTTTGGACAGGGAATTCACCCCTCCACTTT	CASSEDVWTGNSPLHF
TRBV9	-	-	TRBJ1-6	TGTGCCAGCAGCACTCGGACAGACCGTAATTCACCCCTCCACTTT	CASSTRTDRNSPLHF
TRBV7-2	-	-	TRBJ2-1	TGTGCCAGCAGCCCAGCGGTCCGCTCCTACAATGAGCAGTTCTTC	CASSPAVRSYNEQFF
TRBV19	-	TRBD1	TRBJ1-5	TGTGCCAGTAGTCCGTGGGACAGCGAAAATCAGCCCCAGCATTTT	CASSPWDSENQPQHF
TRBV5-5	-	TRBD1	TRBJ2-1	TGTGCCAGTTCCGGGACAGGGGCCTACAATGAGCAGTTCTTC	CASSGTGAYNEQFF
TRBV28	-	-	TRBJ1-4	TGTGCCAGCAGTTTTAGAGTGCATAATGAAAAACTGTTTTTT	CASSFRVHNEKLFF
TRBV6-5	many	TRBD1	TRBJ1-5	TGTGCCAGCAGTCTCCAGACAGGGGTCAATCAGCCCCAGCATTTT	CASSLQTGVNQPQHF
TRBV6-2/TRBV6-3	once	TRBD1	TRBJ1-6	TGTGCCAGCAGTTACGGGACAGGGTTGGAGCTCCACTTT	CASSYGTGLELHF
TRBV18	-	TRBD1	TRBJ2-3	TGTGCCAGCTCACCACCCAGGGGGCAAGGCACAGATACGCAGTATTTT	CASSPPRGQGTDTQYF
TRBV6-5	few	TRBD1	TRBJ1-5	TGTGCCAGCAGAACAGGGGGCAATCAGCCCCAGCATTTT	CASRTGGNQPQHF
TRBV5-5	-	TRBD1	TRBJ1-4	TGTGCCAGCAGCCCCCTACAGGGGAGTGGGGAAAAACTGTTTTTT	CASSPLQGSGEKLFF
TRBV10-3	-	TRBD1	TRBJ2-5	TGTGCCATCAGTGAGTCGACTAGACAGGGGGCTAAGGGGGCCCAGTACTTC	CAISESTRQGAKGAQYF
TRBV4-1	few	TRBD1	TRBJ2-2	TGCGCCAGCAGCCCCCGGGACAGGGGGCGTGGGAGGACCGGGGAGCTGTTTTTT	CASSPRDRGRGRTGELFF
TRBV27	-	TRBD1	TRBJ1-1	TGTGCCAGCAGTTCTCGGGGGACAGAGAGGAACACTGAAGCTTTCTTT	CASSSRGTERNTEAFF
TRBV10-3	-	TRBD1	TRBJ2-3	TGTGCCATCTGGACAGGGGTGGCTCGCACAGATACGCAGTATTTT	CAIWTGVARTDTQYF
TRBV4-3	-	-	TRBJ2-7	TGCGCCAGCAGCCAAGGGAACAGGCACTACGAGCAGTACTTC	CASSQGNRHYEQYF
TRBV2	-	TRBD1	TRBJ2-7	TGTGCCAGCAGTGAGTCGACGGGACAGGGGATCTACGAGCAGTACTTC	CASSESTGQGIYEQYF
TRBV18	-	-	TRBJ2-7	TGTGCCAGCTCACCACCTTCGGGCGAGCAGTACTTC	CASSPPSGEQYF
TRBV3-1/TRBV3-2	-	TRBD1	TRBJ1-4	TGTGCCAGCAGCTTAGACAGGGGAGATGAAAAACTGTTTTTT	CASSLDRGDEKLFF
TRBV5-1	-	-	TRBJ1-1	TGCGCCAGCAGCCCCGGGGGGAGCGTGGGTAACACTGAAGCTTTCTTT	CASSPGGSVGNTEAFF
TRBV6-5	-	-	TRBJ1-1	TGTGCCTCACGGGGGGGGCCGCGGTGGGTAGCTTTCTTT	CASRGGPRWVAFF
TRBV6-5	-	TRBD1	TRBJ2-7	TGTGCCAGCAGCCCGACAGGGTGGTCCGAGCAGTACTTC	CASSPTGWSEQYF
TRBV2	-	-	TRBJ2-5	TGTGCCAGCAGTGAGCGACTTCACTGGGAGACCCAGTACTTC	CASSERLHWETQYF
TRBV7-9	few	-	TRBJ2-1	TGTGCCAGCACCCGGGCTAGCAGCTACAATGAGCAGTTCTTC	CASTRASSYNEQFF
TRBV7-9	few	-	TRBJ2-7	TGTGCCAGCAGCCTCGGGACTCTTGGCGTCGGAGAGCAGTACTTC	CASSLGTLGVGEQYF
TRBV21-1	-	-	TRBJ1-1	TGTGCCAGCAGCAAAAGGCAGTCGCGGGTCGAAGCTTTCTTT	CASSKRQSRVEAFF
TRBV6-5	-	-	TRBJ1-5	TGTGCCAGCAGGCGGGCCCAGCATTTTCAGCCCCAGCATTTT	CASRRAQHFQPQHF
TRBV4-2	-	TRBD1	TRBJ2-6	TGTGCCAGCAGCCAAGATGGGACAGGGGGTGGGTCTGGGGCCAACGTCCTGACTTTC	CASSQDGTGGGSGANVLTF
TRBV18	-	-	TRBJ2-1	TGTGCCAGCTCACCGCGGCGGGCCCTATACAATGAGCAGTTCTTC	CASSPRRALYNEQFF
TRBV20-1	-	-	TRBJ2-5	TGCAGTGCTAGTATAGCGAACCAAGAGACCCAGTACTTC	CSASIANQETQYF
TRBV19	-	-	TRBJ2-7	TGTGCCAGTAGTATAGCTGCGGCCTACGAGCAGTACTTC	CASSIAAAYEQYF
TRBV27	-	-	TRBJ2-1	TGTGCCAGCAGTTTATCGAGAGGGGAGCAGTTCTTC	CASSLSRGEQFF
TRBV9	once	TRBD2	TRBJ2-3	TGTGCCAGCAGCGTAACCCGCGGGGGGGCCCCAGATACGCAGTATTTT	CASSVTRGGAPDTQYF
TRBV27	once	TRBD1	TRBJ1-1	TGTGCCAGCAGCCTGGACAGGGGGGGCACTGAAGCTTTCTTT	CASSLDRGGTEAFF
TRBV6-5	-	TRBD1	TRBJ1-2	TGTGCCAGCAGTTACTCGGACAGGGGGTTTGGCGGCTACACCTTC	CASSYSDRGFGGYTF
TRBV5-6	-	TRBD1	TRBJ2-7	TGTGCCAGCAGGCACAGGGGGCGGGGGTACGAGCAGTACTTC	CASRHRGRGYEQYF
TRBV19	medium-sized	TRBD1	TRBJ1-1	TGTGCCAGCCGGACAGGAGGCTCCGAAGCTTTCTTT	CASRTGGSEAFF
TRBV2	-	-	TRBJ2-5	TGTGCCAGCAGTCCGGAAGAGACCCAGTACTTC	CASSPEETQYF
TRBV18	-	-	TRBJ2-7	TGTGCCAGCTCACGTTCGGGGAGCTCCTACGAGCAGTACTTC	CASSRSGSSYEQYF
TRBV5-1	-	TRBD2	TRBJ2-1	TGCGCCAGCAGCCCTCGGACTAGCGGGCCCAGATACAATGAGCAGTTCTTC	CASSPRTSGPRYNEQFF
TRBV27	-	-	TRBJ1-5	TGTGCCAGCAGTTTATCGGGCGGATTTTCAGGAGGCCAGCCCCAGCATTTT	CASSLSGGFSGGQPQHF
TRBV15	-	-	TRBJ1-3	TGTGCCACCAGCAGAGATCTCGACACCATATATTTT	CATSRDLDTIYF
TRBV11-3	-	-	TRBJ2-5	TGTGCCAGCAGCTTAGGGGCGAGAAACCAAGAGACCCAGTACTTC	CASSLGARNQETQYF
TRBV4-3	-	-	TRBJ2-5	TGCGCCAGCAGCCAAGATAGAGAGACCCAGTACTTC	CASSQDRETQYF
TRBV6-2/TRBV6-3	-	TRBD1	TRBJ1-2	TGTGCCAGCAGTTTTGAACAGGGGGTCAGCGGCTACACCTTC	CASSFEQGVSGYTF
TRBV9	-	-	TRBJ2-1	TGTGCCAGCAGCGACGGTGCCTCTTCTCCCAATGAGCAGTTCTTC	CASSDGASSPNEQFF
TRBV4-3	-	TRBD2	TRBJ2-6	TGCGCCAGCAGCCCCAGCAGGCTAGCGGGGGGATTTACCGGGGCCAACGTCCTGACTTTC	CASSPSRLAGGFTGANVLTF
TRBV7-8	-	-	TRBJ2-1	TGTGCCAGCAGCTCCCGCTACAATGAGCAGTTCTTC	CASSSRYNEQFF
TRBV9	-	TRBD1	TRBJ1-6	TGTGCCAGCAGCGTAGGCGACGGATCTTACAGGGACAGCTCCTATAATTCACCCCTCCACTTT	CASSVGDGSYRDSSYNSPLHF
TRBV27	-	TRBD1	TRBJ1-4	TGTGCCAGCAGTTTCCTCGGACAGGCCACCCCAGCTAATGAAAAACTGTTTTTT	CASSFLGQATPANEKLFF
TRBV7-9	-	-	TRBJ2-7	TGTGCCAGCAGCTTAGGGTTATACAGGGACGGCTACGAGCAGTACTTC	CASSLGLYRDGYEQYF
TRBV4-3	-	TRBD1	TRBJ1-2	TGCGCCAGCAGCCTTGGGACAGGGGCAAACTATGGCTACACCTTC	CASSLGTGANYGYTF
TRBV5-1	few	TRBD1	TRBJ2-2	TGCGCCAGCAGCCCACAGGGGGGAGACACCGGGGAGCTGTTTTTT	CASSPQGGDTGELFF
TRBV4-3	-	-	TRBJ2-7	TGCGCCAGCAGCCAACGAGGAGGGTTTATCGAGCAGTACTTC	CASSQRGGFIEQYF